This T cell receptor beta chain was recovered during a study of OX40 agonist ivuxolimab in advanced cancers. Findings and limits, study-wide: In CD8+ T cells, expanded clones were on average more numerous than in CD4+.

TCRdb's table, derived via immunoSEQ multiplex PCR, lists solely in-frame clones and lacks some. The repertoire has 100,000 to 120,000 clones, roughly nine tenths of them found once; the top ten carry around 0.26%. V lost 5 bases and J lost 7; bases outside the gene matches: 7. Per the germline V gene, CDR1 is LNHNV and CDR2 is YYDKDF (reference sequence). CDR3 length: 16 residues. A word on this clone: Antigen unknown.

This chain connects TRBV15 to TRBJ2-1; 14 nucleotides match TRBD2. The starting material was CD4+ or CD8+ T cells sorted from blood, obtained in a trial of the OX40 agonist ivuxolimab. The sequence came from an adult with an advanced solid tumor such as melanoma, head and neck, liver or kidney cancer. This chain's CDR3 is CATSRTSGGSGNEQFF. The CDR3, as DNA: TGTGCCACCAGCCGGACTAGCGGGGGGAGTGGAAATGAGCAGTTCTTC.